The 15 T cell receptor delta chains reported below all come from one sample, sequenced in a study of gamma-delta chains in newborns, infants, children. TCRdb re-called the reads through CATT. Altogether 950 to 1,500 delta-chain clones are present, around 1.1% being singletons, with the ten largest covering approximately 34%. Sequenced material: blood. Source of these receptors: a child in good health.

Points on this clone: A read error likely explains why the TCRdb protein, taken from a much larger clone, differs from this DNA's translation at residue 9; the protein shown is translated from the DNA. The J gene is TRDJ1, the V gene TRDV2; TRDD3 is a possible D gene (6 bases). The V and J ends lost 0 bases and 1 base respectively, with 11 bases between them. Germline CDR1 and CDR2: GEAIGNYY and EKD. The CDR3 has 15 amino acids. CDR3 amino acids: CACDTVGGITDKLIF. For the CDR3, the DNA is TGTGCCTGTGACACCGTAGGGGGAATCACCGATAAACTCATCTTT.

Comment on this clone: TCRdb pairs this DNA with a much larger clone's protein that differs at residue 9, likely a read error; the protein shown was translated from the DNA. The chain employs TRDV2 and TRDJ1; D is undetermined. The length of the CDR3 is 17 residues. The germline V and J ends were trimmed by 0 bases and 0 bases, with 16 bases remaining between them. The germline gives CDR1 GEAIGNYY, CDR2 EKD. For the CDR3, the DNA is TGTGCCTGTGACACCGTGGGTGGGAGTCAAAACACCGATAAACTCATCTTT. It yields the protein CACDTVGGSQNTDKLIF.

This clone showed up just a few times. The protein recorded in TCRdb matches a much larger clone and deviates from this DNA's translation at residue 5, suggesting a read error; the protein here is obtained by translating the DNA. V is TRDV2 and J is TRDJ3; D perhaps matches TRDD3 (6 bases). There are 19 residues in the CDR3. Looked up from germline, CDR1 is GEAIGNYY and CDR2 is EKD. CDR3 sequence (DNA): TGTGCCCGTGACATCGGAGGATACCAGAGCTCCTGGGACACCCGACAGATGTTTTTC. Its protein product is CARDIGGYQSSWDTRQMFF.

Notes on this clone: The amino acid sequence in TCRdb belongs to a much larger clone and departs from this DNA's translation at residue 3, likely a sequencing read error; the sequence shown is translated from the DNA. The same CDR3 can be traced to other DNA sequences in this sample. The V and J genes are TRDV2 and TRDJ3; 9 nucleotides match TRDD3. The CDR3 is 18 amino acids. Germline assignment: CDR1 GEAIGNYY and CDR2 EKD. In DNA, the CDR3 is TGTGCCCGTGACACAGGGGGATACAGCTCCTGGGACACCCGACAGATGTTTTTC. Its protein product is CARDTGGYSSWDTRQMFF.

To note about this clone: A far larger clone lies a single base away; this is likely a read error. In the same sample, other DNA sequences code for this CDR3. The chain is built from TRDV2 and TRDJ3; no clear D. Germline assignment: CDR1 GEAIGNYY and CDR2 EKD. This CDR3 contains 16 residues. The CDR3 DNA reads TGTGCCTGCGACACCCCTAGCTCCTGGGACACCCGACAGATGTTTTTC. This encodes CACDTPSSWDTRQMFF.

With respect to this clone: TCRdb shows a much larger clone's protein in place of this DNA's translation, and the two differ at residue 9, likely through a read error; the protein shown is translated from the DNA. The CDR3 region is CACDTVQGILKTPDDKLIF. The CDR3 DNA sequence: TGTGCCTGTGACACCGTTCAGGGCATACTGAAAACCCCGGACGATAAACTCATCTTT. The chain has TRDV2 and TRDJ1; no reliable D call. The germline gives CDR1 GEAIGNYY, CDR2 EKD. CDR3 length: 19 amino acids. V dropped 0 bases and J dropped 4 bases, with 26 bases sitting between them.

To note about this clone: The protein TCRdb lists belongs to a much larger clone and differs from this DNA's translation at residue 4, which points to a read error; the protein shown is made from the DNA. The J gene is TRDJ1, the V gene TRDV2; 10 bases agree with TRDD3. After removal of 6 bases from V and 5 bases from J, the junction contained 8 bases not matched to a gene. The CDR3 runs 14 residues. The germline CDR1 and CDR2 sequences are GEAIGNYY and EKD. CDR3 residues: CACNLVLGDDKLIF. DNA of the CDR3: TGTGCCTGTAACCTCGTACTGGGGGATGATAAACTCATCTTT.

Regarding this clone: A read error is likely here: a far larger clone is one base away. This chain links TRDV2 with TRDJ1; possibly TRDD3 for D (5 bases). Per germline, CDR1 GEAIGNYY and CDR2 EKD. The CDR3 loop spans 15 amino acids. V dropped 3 bases and J dropped 0 bases, with 13 bases sitting between them. The CDR3 loop is CACDPVGGDTDKLIF. CDR3 sequence (DNA): TGTGCCTGTGACCCCGTCGGGGGGGACACCGATAAACTCATCTTT.

Note on this clone: The mismatch at residue 9 between this DNA's translation and the TCRdb protein of a much larger clone likely reflects a read error; the protein shown is translated from the DNA. V gene TRDV2 combines with J gene TRDJ1; D perhaps matches TRDD3 (5 bases). Per the germline V gene, CDR1 is GEAIGNYY and CDR2 is EKD. The CDR3 length is 19 residues. Trimming removed 0 bases at V and 0 bases at J, with 22 bases between. The CDR3 coding sequence is TGTGCCTGTGACACCGTGGATAGGCGCCTTACCTCACACACCGATAAACTCATCTTT. Its translation: CACDTVDRRLTSHTDKLIF.

Of note for this clone: At one boundary the junction diverges from the germline segment, which might be a read error. Other DNA sequences in this sample translate to the same CDR3. This chain joins TRDV2 and TRDJ1, with 8 bases matching TRDD3. This CDR3 is built from 18 residues. Germline lookup yields CDR1 GEAIGNYY and CDR2 EKD. CDR3 sequence: CACDAILGASRGTDKLIF. CDR3 nucleotides: TGTGCCTGTGACGCGATACTGGGGGCTAGTCGTGGCACCGATAAGCTCATCTTT.

This clone occurred a few times. A single base is all that separates this from a far larger clone, so a read error is likely. The sample contains more than one DNA sequence encoding this CDR3. The CDR3 is CACDPVGGGRTYTDKLIF. The DNA of the CDR3 is TGTGCCTGTGATCCCGTCGGTGGGGGCCGAACGTACACCGATAAACTCATCTTT. The chain combines TRDV2 with TRDJ1, with D possibly TRDD3 on 6 matching bases. The V gene's germline CDR1 is GEAIGNYY and CDR2 EKD. V dropped 4 bases and J dropped 0 bases, with 23 bases sitting between them. CDR3 size: 18 residues.

This clone is judged large (0.1 to 1%). The sample carries other DNA sequences with the same CDR3. V and J are TRDV2 and TRDJ1; the D gene is possibly TRDD3 (5 bases). Germline values: CDR1 GEAIGNYY, CDR2 EKD. The CDR3 has 15 residues. The germline V and J ends were trimmed by 3 bases and 1 base, with 14 bases remaining between them. CDR3 region: CACDPVGGGTDKLIF. CDR3 sequence (DNA): TGTGCCTGTGACCCCGTCGGGGGGGGCACCGATAAACTCATCTTT.

As concerns this clone: The protein recorded in TCRdb matches a much larger clone and deviates from this DNA's translation at residue 9, suggesting a read error; the protein here is obtained by translating the DNA. The chain joins TRDV2 to TRDJ1; 9 nucleotides match TRDD3. Germline V gene lookup returns CDR1 GEAIGNYY and CDR2 EKD. The V and J ends lost 1 base and 0 bases, in that order; junction bases with no gene match: 11. The CDR3 totals 18 residues. Here the CDR3 reads CACDTLGDMSRDTDKLIF. DNA for the CDR3: TGTGCCTGTGACACGTTGGGGGATATGTCCCGGGACACCGATAAACTCATCTTT.

About this clone itself: A far larger clone is off by one base, so a read error is likely. Additional DNA sequences in this sample encode the identical CDR3. This chain links TRDV2 with TRDJ1; D gene uncertain. In germline, CDR1 is GEAIGNYY, CDR2 EKD. This CDR3 has 14 amino acids. The chain's CDR3 is CACDSVLRSDKLIF. The CDR3 DNA sequence: TGTGCCTGTGACTCTGTACTGCGGTCCGATAAGCTCATCTTT.

Notes on this clone: A read error likely explains why the TCRdb protein, taken from a much larger clone, differs from this DNA's translation at residue 12; the protein shown is translated from the DNA. This sequence joins TRDV2 and TRDJ1, with 12 bases matching TRDD3. This CDR3 is built from 18 residues. The V and J ends lost 0 bases and 0 bases, in that order; junction bases with no gene match: 7. Per germline, CDR1 GEAIGNYY and CDR2 EKD. The CDR3 sequence: CACDTGLGDTPNTDKLIF. The CDR3 nucleotides read TGTGCCTGTGACACCGGGCTGGGGGATACGCCGAACACCGATAAACTCATCTTT.